This T cell receptor (beta chain) was captured in a study of blood T cell repertoires in COVID-19. This CDR3 has 17 amino acids. Germline loops: CDR1 SGHAT, CDR2 FQNNGV. The ends were cut back, 4 bases at V and 0 bases at J, with 15 bases in the middle. Here immunoSEQ multiplex PCR was the method, and the copy in TCRdb shows in-frame clones only, minus some. The top ten hold 8.1% of the sample, which has fewer than 200,000 clones, 75% to 85% seen once. Material: peripheral blood. The clonotype originates from a woman aged 55-69 years with COVID-19, enrolled during active disease. The V call is TRBV11-2, the J call TRBJ1-4, with D possibly being TRBD1 (6 bases). The CDR3 DNA is TGTGCCAGCAGCTCGAGAAAGGGGGTAGCAACTAATGAAAAACTGTTTTTT. As protein: CASSSRKGVATNEKLFF.